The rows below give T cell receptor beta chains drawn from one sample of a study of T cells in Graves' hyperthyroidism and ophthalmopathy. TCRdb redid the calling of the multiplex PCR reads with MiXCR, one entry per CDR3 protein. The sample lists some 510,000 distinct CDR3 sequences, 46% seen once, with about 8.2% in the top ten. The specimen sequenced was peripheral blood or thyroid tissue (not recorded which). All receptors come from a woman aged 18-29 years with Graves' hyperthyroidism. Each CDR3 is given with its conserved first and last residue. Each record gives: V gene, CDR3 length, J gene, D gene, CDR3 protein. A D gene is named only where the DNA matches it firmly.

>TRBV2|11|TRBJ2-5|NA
CASEGKETQYF
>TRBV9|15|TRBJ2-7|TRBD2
CASSGSSGRNYEQYF
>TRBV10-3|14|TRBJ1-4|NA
CAIKKGQGNRKLFF
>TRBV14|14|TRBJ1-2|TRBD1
CASSQGTGDYGYTF
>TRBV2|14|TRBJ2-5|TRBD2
CASTTSGRGETQYF
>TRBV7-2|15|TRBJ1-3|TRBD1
CASSSTGGLGNTIYF
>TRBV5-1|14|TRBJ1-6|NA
CVSSPEGMGSPLHF
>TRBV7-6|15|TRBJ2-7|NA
CASSRHREGGHEQYF
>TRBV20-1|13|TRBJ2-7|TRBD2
CSAASTSDHEQYF
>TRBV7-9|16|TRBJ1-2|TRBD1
CASSLSVRGRRYGYTF
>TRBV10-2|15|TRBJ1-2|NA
CASSLPTIAGSGYTF
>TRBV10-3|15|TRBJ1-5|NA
CAISETGNGNQPQHF
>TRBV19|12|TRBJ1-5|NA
CASMGGVQPQHF
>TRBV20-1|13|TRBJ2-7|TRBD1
CSAKRQGPGEQHF
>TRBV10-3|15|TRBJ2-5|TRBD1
CAISSSGTGEETQYF
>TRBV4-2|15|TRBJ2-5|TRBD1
CASSQDWTGVKTQYF
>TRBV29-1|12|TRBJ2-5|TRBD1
CSVKTGQETQYF
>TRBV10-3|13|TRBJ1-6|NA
CANRAREDSPLHF
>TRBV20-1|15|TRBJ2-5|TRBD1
CSASKDGQESETQYF
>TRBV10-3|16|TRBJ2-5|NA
CAISESAGAGKETQYF
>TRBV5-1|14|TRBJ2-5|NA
CASSEVWPQETQYF
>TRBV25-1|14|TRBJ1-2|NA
CASRDGTTNYGYTF
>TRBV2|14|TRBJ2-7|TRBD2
CASKIAGDYYEQYF
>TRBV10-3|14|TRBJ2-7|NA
CASRESSYPYEQYF
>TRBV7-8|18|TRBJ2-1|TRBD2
CASSPYRLAGGHDNEQFF
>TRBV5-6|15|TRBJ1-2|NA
CASSLYGDLSYGYTF
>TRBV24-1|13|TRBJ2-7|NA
CASTAPPTYEQYF
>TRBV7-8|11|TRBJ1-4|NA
CASSPIEKLFF
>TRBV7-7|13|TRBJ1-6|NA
CASSWSYNSPLHF
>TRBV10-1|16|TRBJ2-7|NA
CASSEVSRVAATEQYF
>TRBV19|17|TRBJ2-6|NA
CASSIGSGSSGANVLTF
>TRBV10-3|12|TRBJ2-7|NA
CASSRVAHEQYF
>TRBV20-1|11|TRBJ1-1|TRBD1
CGQGENTEAFF
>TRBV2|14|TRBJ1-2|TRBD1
CASSLDRGIYGYTF
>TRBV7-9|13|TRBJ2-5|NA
CASSLYKEETQYF
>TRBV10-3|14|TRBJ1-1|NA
CAISEDSPRTEAFF
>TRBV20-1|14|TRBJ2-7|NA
CSARELLITYEQYF
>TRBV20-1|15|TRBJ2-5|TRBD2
CSARKGGTYQETQYF
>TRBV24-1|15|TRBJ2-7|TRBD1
CATSDSGQGSYEQYF
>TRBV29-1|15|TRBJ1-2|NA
CGVGAQRGSAYGYTF
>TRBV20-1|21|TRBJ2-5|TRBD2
CSAREPRYGTSGSDPKETQYF
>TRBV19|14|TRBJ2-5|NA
CASSTIADLETQYF